This is a list of T cell receptor beta chains from one sample in a study of control samples from healthy donors and cancer patients. Libraries were prepared by immunoSEQ multiplex PCR; TCRdb keeps only in-frame clonotypes and omits some of them. This table holds about 49,000 clones, 80% to 90% found once. The sequenced sample consisted of PBMCs. The source is a woman in her fifties or sixties with lung cancer. The CDR3 runs from the conserved cysteine through the conserved F or W. D genes are given only for firm matches. Clone size is given for some rows only: seen once, a few or many times, or a class if the clone is expanded.

J gene | V gene | D gene | clone size | CDR3 DNA | CDR3 protein
TRBJ1-1 | TRBV5-5 | TRBD1 | - | TGTGCCAGCAGCCCGGACAGGGGGCGTTCTATGAACACTGAAGCTTTCTTT | CASSPDRGRSMNTEAFF
TRBJ1-2 | TRBV5-6 | - | - | TGTGCCAGCAGCTTGGTGACCGGGGGTGGGCGGTATGGCTACACCTTC | CASSLVTGGGRYGYTF
TRBJ2-7 | TRBV20-1 | TRBD2 | - | TGCAGTGCTAGTCTAGCGGGCCACGAGCAGTACTTC | CSASLAGHEQYF
TRBJ1-3 | TRBV28 | - | - | TGTGCCAGCAGTGTTACACAGGTCTCTGGAAACACCATATATTTT | CASSVTQVSGNTIYF
TRBJ1-1 | TRBV6-5 | - | - | TGTGCCAGCAGTTATGGCAGGGAAGGCACTGAAGCTTTCTTT | CASSYGREGTEAFF
TRBJ1-1 | TRBV5-1 | - | - | TGCGCCACCACCGACCCTACATTAGGGTTTTACACTGAAGCTTTCTTT | CATTDPTLGFYTEAFF
TRBJ1-1 | TRBV3-1/TRBV3-2 | - | - | TGTGCCAGCAGCCCCCGCCCGGGACATATGAACACTGAAGCTTTCTTT | CASSPRPGHMNTEAFF
TRBJ2-1 | TRBV3-1/TRBV3-2 | TRBD1 | - | TGTGCCAGCAGCCAAGAAGATAGGGGGCTCAATGAGCAGTTCTTC | CASSQEDRGLNEQFF
TRBJ1-3 | TRBV7-7 | - | - | TGTGCCAGCAGCTTAGGACAGAGCTCTGGAAACACCATATATTTT | CASSLGQSSGNTIYF
TRBJ2-2 | TRBV7-9 | - | - | TGTGCCAGCAGCCCTACCGTGGACACCGGGGAGCTGTTTTTT | CASSPTVDTGELFF
TRBJ1-2 | TRBV29-1 | - | - | TGCAGCGTTTATAGGGGAGCCCTTGATGGCTACACCTTC | CSVYRGALDGYTF
TRBJ1-1 | TRBV11-2 | - | - | TGTGCCAGCAGCTTAGCCAACGACAGGCGGGCTTTCTTT | CASSLANDRRAFF
TRBJ1-5 | TRBV7-2 | - | - | TGTGCCAGCAGTCGTGGGTCGCAGGGTCAGCCCCAGCATTTT | CASSRGSQGQPQHF
TRBJ1-5 | TRBV5-1 | - | - | TGCGCCAGCAGCTTGGACGGCGGAAATCAGCCCCAGCATTTT | CASSLDGGNQPQHF
TRBJ2-7 | TRBV14 | TRBD2 | - | TGTGCCAGCAGCCTGCGGACTAGCGGGTTCTACGAGCAGTACTTC | CASSLRTSGFYEQYF
TRBJ2-7 | TRBV27 | - | once | TGTGCCAGCAGTCCCGCGACGGGGACCTACGAGCAGTACTTC | CASSPATGTYEQYF
TRBJ2-1 | TRBV19 | - | - | TGTGCCAGTCTGTTCTTACACCCGCCCTACAATGAGCAGTTCTTC | CASLFLHPPYNEQFF
TRBJ2-7 | TRBV7-6 | - | - | TGTGCCAGCAGCCCCGACCCTAGCTCCCACGAGCAGTACTTC | CASSPDPSSHEQYF
TRBJ1-3 | TRBV7-8 | - | - | TGTGCCAGCAGCTTACGCCTATCTGGAAACACCATATATTTT | CASSLRLSGNTIYF
TRBJ2-1 | TRBV13 | - | - | TGTGCCAGCAGCTTAGAAAGGGAGGGGGGCGGGGCGGGTGAGCAGTTCTTC | CASSLEREGGGAGEQFF
TRBJ1-3 | TRBV27 | - | - | TGTGCCAGCAGTTTTGGGAGCTCTGGAAACACCATATATTTT | CASSFGSSGNTIYF
TRBJ2-7 | TRBV6-2/TRBV6-3 | - | - | TGTGCCAGCAGCGGGATCGAGTACGAGCAGTACTTC | CASSGIEYEQYF
TRBJ2-7 | TRBV4-2 | - | - | TGTGCCAGCAGCCAAGACAGGGGGGACATCTACGAGCAGTACTTC | CASSQDRGDIYEQYF
TRBJ1-2 | TRBV5-8 | - | once | TGTGCCAGCAGCTTGGCACGACGAGGTGGCTACACCTTC | CASSLARRGGYTF
TRBJ2-1 | TRBV5-1 | TRBD2 | - | TGCGCCAGCAGCCGTCCGGGACTAGCTCAGTACAATGAGCAGTTCTTC | CASSRPGLAQYNEQFF
TRBJ1-2 | TRBV7-3 | - | few | TGTGCCAGCAGCTTAAGGTGGGTATGGGTATACGCTAACTATGGCTACACCTTC | CASSLRWVWVYANYGYTF
TRBJ1-2 | TRBV15 | - | - | TGTGCCACCAGCAGAGAGCGGGGGGCCGGGGGAGGCTACACCTTC | CATSRERGAGGGYTF
TRBJ2-2 | TRBV5-4 | - | - | TGTGCCAGCAGCTTCCAGGGGCAAAACACCGGGGAGCTGTTTTTT | CASSFQGQNTGELFF
TRBJ1-6 | TRBV5-4 | TRBD1 | - | TGTGCCAGTCGACAGGGACGCAATTCACCCCTCCACTTT | CASRQGRNSPLHF
TRBJ2-1 | TRBV27 | - | - | TGTGCCACCAAGGTGGCTTCCCGCACCTCCTACAATGAGCAGTTCTTC | CATKVASRTSYNEQFF
TRBJ2-3 | TRBV9 | - | - | TGTGCCAGCGGTAGGAGGGCGGGGCTTGATGCAGATACGCAGTATTTT | CASGRRAGLDADTQYF
TRBJ2-5 | TRBV7-8 | - | - | TGTGCCAGCAGCTTATCCCGTTATGGGACCCAGTACTTC | CASSLSRYGTQYF
TRBJ1-2 | TRBV11-2 | - | few | TGTGCCAGCAGCTTCGGGACACCTTCAGTCGGCTACACCTTC | CASSFGTPSVGYTF
TRBJ2-7 | TRBV6-1 | - | - | TGTGCCAGCAGTGAAGCGAGGGGACTCTTCTACGAGCAGTACTTC | CASSEARGLFYEQYF
TRBJ2-5 | TRBV15 | - | - | TGTGCCACCAGCAGAGGGACCGGTCCTCAAGAGACCCAGTACTTC | CATSRGTGPQETQYF
TRBJ2-3 | TRBV4-1 | TRBD2 | - | TGCGCCAGCAGCCAACCTAGCGGGGGGCCAGATACGCAGTATTTT | CASSQPSGGPDTQYF
TRBJ2-7 | TRBV5-1 | - | - | TGCGCCAGCAGCTTGAGGGGGGCCGAGCAGTACTTC | CASSLRGAEQYF
TRBJ1-4 | TRBV10-3 | - | - | TGTGCCATCAGTGAGTCGTTAAGTGAAAAACTGTTTTTT | CAISESLSEKLFF
TRBJ2-3 | TRBV30 | TRBD1 | - | TGTGCCTGGACTATCCCCGGGACAGGGTTGTCAGATACGCAGTATTTT | CAWTIPGTGLSDTQYF
TRBJ2-2 | TRBV7-2 | - | - | TGTGCCAGCAGCAATAAAAGGCAGGGATGGACCGGGGAGCTGTTTTTT | CASSNKRQGWTGELFF
TRBJ2-6 | TRBV10-3 | TRBD1 | - | TGTGCCACCCCCCGTGGGGACAGGGGATCTGGGGCCAACGTCCTGACTTTC | CATPRGDRGSGANVLTF
TRBJ2-7 | TRBV19 | - | - | TGTGCCACCCGACAGGATACCTACGAGCAGTACTTC | CATRQDTYEQYF
TRBJ1-2 | TRBV19 | TRBD1 | few | TGTGCCAGTAGCTACTCTTGGACAGGGAGGTTAAGGGACTATGGCTACACCTTC | CASSYSWTGRLRDYGYTF
TRBJ2-5 | TRBV7-8 | - | - | TGTGCCAGCAGCTCCTTTTATAGGGCCCAAGAGACCCAGTACTTC | CASSSFYRAQETQYF
TRBJ1-1 | TRBV5-6 | - | - | TGTGCCAGCAGCCGGGGCGGGGGGAGTGAAGCTTTCTTT | CASSRGGGSEAFF
TRBJ1-1 | TRBV12-3/TRBV12-4 | - | - | TGTGCCAGCAGTTTACGGATTGAAGCTTTCTTT | CASSLRIEAFF
TRBJ1-2 | TRBV5-4 | - | - | TGTGCCAGCAGCTTGGCCAGGGCTAACTATGGCTACACCTTC | CASSLARANYGYTF